A single sample gave rise to the 27 T cell receptor beta chains below, sequenced in a study of blood T cell repertoires in COVID-19. Some clones are missing from TCRdb's copy, which holds only in-frame ones; the method was immunoSEQ multiplex PCR. Of 60,000 to 75,000 clones in the sample, around 76% are singletons; the top ten hold 50%. The sequencing sample was made of peripheral blood. Receptors were obtained from a woman older than 75 with acute or convalescent COVID-19.

This chain joins TRBV5-1 and TRBJ2-3, with D perhaps matching TRBD1 (6 bases). CDR3 length: 17 amino acids. Germline values: CDR1 SGHRS, CDR2 YFSETQ. Trimming took off 1 base at V and 6 bases at J, with 21 bases between the two ends. Written as DNA, the CDR3 is TGCGCCAGCAGCTTGAGGGGGTCCTCCTCCACAACGGATACGCAGTATTTT. It translates to CASSLRGSSSTTDTQYF.

The J gene is TRBJ1-1, the V gene TRBV5-1, with TRBD1 matching 12 bases. The germline V gene has CDR1 SGHRS and CDR2 YFSETQ. The V segment lost 1 base and the J segment 1 base; nucleotides outside the gene matches: 2. This CDR3 contains 16 residues. The CDR3 spells CASSLQGQGANTEAFF. The DNA for the CDR3 is TGCGCCAGCAGCTTGCAGGGACAGGGGGCGAACACTGAAGCTTTCTTT.

J is TRBJ2-7 and V is TRBV11-2; TRBD2 matches 7 bases. V was clipped by 7 bases and J by 6 bases; unmatched bases: 15. Per germline, CDR1 SGHAT and CDR2 FQNNGV. The CDR3 loop spans 15 amino acids. The DNA of the CDR3 is TGTGCCAGCACTCTCTCGAAGGGGAGGGCCCCCGAGCAGTACTTC. This gives the protein CASTLSKGRAPEQYF.

The chain employs TRBV5-8 and TRBJ1-1, with a tentative D call TRBD1 (6 bases). CDR3 length equals 16 residues. The ends were cut back, 4 bases at V and 1 base at J, with 17 bases in the middle. The V gene's germline CDR1 is SGHTS and CDR2 YDEGEE. The CDR3, as DNA: TGTGCCAGCAGCAGGTCCAGGGGAGGGCCGAACACTGAAGCTTTCTTT. Its translation: CASSRSRGGPNTEAFF. The complete variable domain, with remaining parts taken from reference TRBV5-8 and TRBJ1-1, reads EAGVTQSPTHLIKTRGQQATLRCSPISGHTSVYWYQQALGLGLQFLLWYDEGEERNRGNFPPRFSGRQFPNYSSELNVNALELEDSALYLCASSRSRGGPNTEAFFGQGTRLTVV.

This sequence joins TRBV5-4 and TRBJ1-2; D may be TRBD1 (5 bases). V was clipped by 1 base and J by 4 bases, with 11 bases between them. Per germline, CDR1 SGHNT and CDR2 YYREEE (reference sequence). The CDR3 totals 14 residues. Here the CDR3 reads CASSLLGTGYGYTF. Here the CDR3 DNA reads TGTGCCAGCAGCTTGTTAGGTACAGGCTATGGCTACACCTTC.

The J gene is TRBJ2-7, the V gene TRBV28, with 8 bases lining up with TRBD1. Trimming removed 5 bases from V and 11 bases from J; junction bases left unmatched: 17. The CDR3 has 15 residues. Germline CDR1 MDHEN, CDR2 SYDVKM. This CDR3 reads CASSPPGQAARVEYF. CDR3 nucleotides: TGTGCCAGCAGTCCCCCGGGACAGGCCGCCCGGGTGGAGTACTTC. Full variable domain (rest looked up from reference TRBV28 and TRBJ2-7): DVKVTQSSRYLVKRTGEKVFLECVQDMDHENMFWYRQDPGLGLRLIYFSYDVKMKEKGDIPEGYSVSREKKERFSLILESASTNQTSMYLCASSPPGQAARVEYFGPGTRLTVT.

This clone was counted between two and nine times. The CDR3 DNA reads TGCAGCGCTCAGGGCGGGAGAGTGGAGTCGAACATTCAGTACTTC. This translates into CSAQGGRVESNIQYF. The V call is TRBV29-1, the J call TRBJ2-4, with 7 bases aligning to TRBD2. The germline CDR1 and CDR2 sequences are SQVTM and ANQGSEA. The CDR3 has 15 residues. V was pared by 7 bases and J by 7 bases, with 16 bases of the junction left unmatched.

This clone showed up just once. The CDR3 loop reads CASSRGRSGRTVHEQYF. CDR3 bases: TGTGCCAGCAGCCGGGGGCGTAGCGGGAGGACGGTCCACGAGCAGTACTTC. The chain couples TRBV4-2 to TRBJ2-7; 10 positions agree with TRBD2. The CDR3 loop spans 17 amino acids. With V trimmed by 4 bases and J by 5 bases, 14 bases remained unmatched. Germline V gives CDR1 LGHNA, CDR2 YNFKEQ.

This clone was seen only once. The gene calls are TRBV27 and TRBJ2-1; TRBD2 agrees at 8 bases. The germline gives CDR1 MNHEY, CDR2 SMNVEV (reference sequence). V was clipped by 6 bases and J by 5 bases; unmatched bases: 21. The CDR3 is made up of 19 amino acids. The CDR3 DNA follows: TGTGCCAGCAGCCGAGGGGTGAGTAGCGGGAACCCTACAGACAATGAGCAGTTCTTC. This codes for CASSRGVSSGNPTDNEQFF.

This clone showed up just a few times. The chain carries TRBV6-2 or TRBV6-3 and TRBJ1-5; 9 nucleotides align to TRBD1. CDR1 and CDR2 (germline): MNHEY, SVGEGT. The V gene end was trimmed by 2 bases and the J gene end by 11 bases; junction bases not matched to a gene: 10. The CDR3 has 15 amino acids. The CDR3 DNA reads as TGTGCCAGCAGTTACGGGGGGACAGGGTACGAAGCCCAGCATTTT. As protein: CASSYGGTGYEAQHF.

This chain links TRBV28 with TRBJ2-5, with a possible D match to TRBD1 (5 bases). The V end lost 4 bases, the J end lost 5 bases, and 11 bases lay between the germline ends. Germline V gives CDR1 MDHEN, CDR2 SYDVKM. The CDR3 spans 13 residues. CDR3 DNA sequence: TGTGCCAGCAGTTCTTGGGGCCCCGAGACCCAGTACTTC. Its translation: CASSSWGPETQYF.

The rearrangement joins TRBV6-6 to TRBJ2-7, with 9 bases matching TRBD1. Germline assignment: CDR1 MNHNY and CDR2 SVGAGI (reference sequence). The CDR3 runs 14 residues. J was trimmed by 3 bases and V by 6 bases; bases with no gene match: 6. The CDR3 sequence is CASRLGGQGYEQYF. CDR3 in DNA: TGTGCCAGCAGACTGGGGGGACAGGGCTACGAGCAGTACTTC.

The rearrangement uses TRBV18 and TRBJ1-3; D is uncertain. Trimming removed 0 bases at V and 2 bases at J, with 5 bases between. Germline V gives CDR1 KGHSH, CDR2 LQKENI. This CDR3 is 14 amino acids long. CDR3 residues: CASSPPATGNTIYF. In DNA, the CDR3 is TGTGCCAGCTCACCACCAGCCACTGGAAACACCATATATTTT. Based on the CDR3 plus reference TRBV18 and TRBJ1-3, the full variable domain is NAGVMQNPRHLVRRRGQEARLRCSPMKGHSHVYWYRQLPEEGLKFMVYLQKENIIDESGMPKERFSAEFPKEGPSILRIQQVVRGDSAAYFCASSPPATGNTIYFGEGSWLTVV.

The CDR3 sequence: CSVEKRGTGGDEQYF. The CDR3, as DNA: TGCAGCGTTGAAAAGAGAGGGACAGGGGGGGATGAGCAGTACTTC. The chain links TRBV29-1 to TRBJ2-7; TRBD1 matches at 11 bases. Germline V gives CDR1 SQVTM, CDR2 ANQGSEA. This CDR3 is built from 15 residues. J lost 7 bases, V lost 2 bases, and 10 bases had no gene match.

CDR3 DNA: TGTGCCAGCAGTCAGCTTCGCGGGGGCACTGAAGCTTTCTTT. Translation: CASSQLRGGTEAFF. The V and J genes are TRBV3-1 (or the pseudogene TRBV3-2) and TRBJ1-1; tentative D call: TRBD1 (5 bases). Per germline, CDR1 LGHDT and CDR2 YNNKEL (reference sequence). V was shortened by 6 bases and J by 4 bases, with 15 bases between the two germline ends. This CDR3 comprises 14 residues.

The chain combines TRBV28 with TRBJ1-1; no definite D call. The CDR3 extends over 14 amino acids. The germline gives CDR1 MDHEN, CDR2 SYDVKM. Trimming stripped 5 bases from V and 1 base from J, with 11 bases between. The CDR3 sequence is CASSLPHGNTEAFF. For the CDR3, the DNA is TGTGCCAGCAGTCTCCCCCACGGGAACACTGAAGCTTTCTTT.

The chain is built from TRBV19 and TRBJ2-1; TRBD2 is a possible D gene (6 bases). This CDR3 contains 15 residues. CDR1 is LNHDA and CDR2 is SQIVND in the germline V gene (reference sequence). The V gene lost 3 bases and the J gene lost 6 bases, with 15 bases spanning the gap. CDR3 bases: TGTGCCAGTAGTATCGGGGCCGGACTACCCAATGAGCAGTTCTTC. Translating gives CASSIGAGLPNEQFF.

This chain joins TRBV29-1 and TRBJ1-4; D remains ambiguous. The CDR3 sequence is 13 residues long. The V gene lost 7 bases and the J gene lost 8 bases, with 17 bases spanning the gap. Germline assignment: CDR1 SQVTM and CDR2 ANQGSEA. CDR3 coding DNA: TGCAGCGCCCTTTCTGGGCCCCCGGAAAAACTGTTTTTT. It translates to CSALSGPPEKLFF.

This clone was observed many times. The CDR3 coding sequence is TGTGCCAGCAGTCACGGCGGGAGGGCCTACAATGAGCAGTTCTTC. It codes for CASSHGGRAYNEQFF. The rearrangement uses TRBV6-5 and TRBJ2-1; 9 nucleotides agree with TRBD2. The CDR3 extends over 15 amino acids. Germline lookup yields CDR1 MNHEY and CDR2 SVGAGI. J lost 2 bases, V lost 5 bases, and 4 bases had no gene match.

The V call is TRBV6-1, the J call TRBJ2-1; D remains ambiguous. V dropped 0 bases and J dropped 0 bases, with 6 bases sitting between them. This CDR3 is built from 15 residues. The germline V gene has CDR1 MNHNS and CDR2 SASEGT. CDR3 sequence: CASSEATTSYNEQFF. In DNA form, the CDR3 reads TGTGCCAGCAGTGAAGCGACAACCTCCTACAATGAGCAGTTCTTC.

The V and J genes are TRBV7-9 and TRBJ1-2; D is undetermined. The CDR3 consists of 14 residues. V was trimmed by 3 bases and J by 8 bases, leaving 16 bases between them. Per germline, CDR1 SEHNR and CDR2 FQNEAQ (reference sequence). For the CDR3, the DNA is TGTGCCAGCAGCTTCCACGACCGCGGCGGCGGCTACACCTTC. Amino acid sequence: CASSFHDRGGGYTF.

Note on this clone: Other DNA sequences of this sample code for an identical CDR3. The chain uses TRBV19 and TRBJ2-1; possible D gene TRBD2, 6 bases. CDR1 is LNHDA and CDR2 is SQIVND in the germline V gene (reference sequence). The CDR3 loop spans 15 amino acids. The ends were cut back, 1 base at V and 1 base at J, with 8 bases in the middle. CDR3 sequence reads: CASSIVAGSYNEQFF. CDR3 sequence (DNA): TGTGCCAGTAGTATAGTTGCGGGGTCCTACAATGAGCAGTTCTTC. Combining the CDR3 with reference TRBV19 and TRBJ2-1 gives the whole variable domain DGGITQSPKYLFRKEGQNVTLSCEQNLNHDAMYWYRQDPGQGLRLIYYSQIVNDFQKGDIAEGYSVSREKKESFPLTVTSAQKNPTAFYLCASSIVAGSYNEQFFGPGTRLTVL.

V and J are TRBV18 and TRBJ2-1; 7 bases match TRBD1. Germline V gives CDR1 KGHSH, CDR2 LQKENI. With 0 bases clipped from V and 6 bases from J, the junction kept 5 bases outside the gene matches. The CDR3 runs to 15 residues. The CDR3 region has the DNA TGTGCCAGCTCACCACCGACAGGGATGGGCAATGAGCAGTTCTTC. This codes for CASSPPTGMGNEQFF. Full variable domain (missing parts from reference TRBV18 and TRBJ2-1): NAGVMQNPRHLVRRRGQEARLRCSPMKGHSHVYWYRQLPEEGLKFMVYLQKENIIDESGMPKERFSAEFPKEGPSILRIQQVVRGDSAAYFCASSPPTGMGNEQFFGPGTRLTVL.

The CDR3 here is CASSVRDRGFEQYF. DNA of the CDR3: TGTGCCAGCTCAGTACGGGACAGGGGTTTCGAGCAGTACTTC. The rearrangement uses TRBV7-9 and TRBJ2-7, with TRBD1 identical over 10 bases. Germline CDR1 and CDR2: SEHNR and FQNEAQ (reference sequence). With 8 bases clipped from V and 6 bases from J, the junction kept 10 bases outside the gene matches. The CDR3 is made up of 14 amino acids.

The chain carries TRBV27 and TRBJ2-5, with 10 bases matching TRBD2. Losses at the gene ends were 8 bases for V and 6 bases for J; bases not matched to a gene: 15. CDR3 length: 16 amino acids. From germline, CDR1 is MNHEY and CDR2 SMNVEV (reference sequence). CDR3 nucleotides: TGTGCCAGCGGCCTGGGGGGAGCGGGAGGGAGAAAGACCCAGTACTTC. It is translated as CASGLGGAGGRKTQYF.

Here the CDR3 DNA reads TGTGCCACCAGTGCCAAAGGACTAGCGGTAGACCAAGAGACCCAGTACTTC. Encoded protein: CATSAKGLAVDQETQYF. The genes are TRBV24-1 and TRBJ2-5, with 10 bases that match TRBD2. The CDR3 is 17 residues long. V lost 5 bases, J lost 0 bases, and 8 bases stayed unmatched. The V gene's germline CDR1 is KGHDR and CDR2 SFDVKD.

The V and J genes are TRBV6-7 and TRBJ2-5; D gene uncertain. TRBV6-7 is known as an ORF, though its function is uncertain. Trimming cost V 6 bases and J 5 bases, with 22 bases left between them. This CDR3 has 16 residues. The DNA of the CDR3 is TGTGCCAGCAGCTCCTCCACAGACCCTAACATGGAGACCCAGTACTTC. Translation: CASSSSTDPNMETQYF.